A single sample is the source of the 23 T cell receptor beta chains below, sequenced in a study of brain T cells in children with intractable seizures. Libraries were prepared by immunoSEQ multiplex PCR; TCRdb keeps only in-frame clonotypes and omits some of them. The sample holds around 100,000 clones, 85% to 95% seen once. The sample consisted of peripheral blood, taken at surgery. The source of these receptors is a boy under two years old with hemimegalencephaly and intractable seizures.

V usage is TRBV6-5 and J usage is TRBJ1-5; the D gene is possibly TRBD1 (6 bases). The CDR3 is 11 residues long. Germline V gives CDR1 MNHEY, CDR2 SVGAGI. Trimming cost V 10 bases and J 6 bases, with 10 bases left between them. Here the CDR3 reads CATIQGQPQHF. The CDR3 DNA sequence: TGTGCCACTATACAGGGTCAGCCCCAGCATTTT.

The rearrangement joins TRBV3-1 (or the pseudogene TRBV3-2) to TRBJ2-1, with a tentative D call TRBD2 (6 bases). CDR1 and CDR2 from the germline V gene are LGHDT and YNNKEL (reference sequence). V was clipped by 4 bases and J by 5 bases, with 12 bases between them. The CDR3 is 14 amino acids. As DNA, the CDR3 is TGTGCCAGCAGCCCCAGGACTATAAACAATGAGCAGTTCTTC. It encodes CASSPRTINNEQFF.

This clone was found once. The chain carries TRBV7-2 and TRBJ1-2, with TRBD1 identical over 7 bases. This CDR3 has 14 amino acids. Germline assignment: CDR1 SGHTA and CDR2 FQGNSA. V lost 5 bases, J lost 4 bases, and 7 bases stayed unmatched. CDR3 DNA sequence: TGTGCCAGCAGCCTACAGGGGCGGATCTATGGCTACACCTTC. Its translation: CASSLQGRIYGYTF.

V usage is TRBV7-9 and J usage is TRBJ2-7, with a weak D call TRBD1 (5 bases). The V gene lost 5 bases and the J gene lost 2 bases, with 10 bases spanning the gap. This CDR3 spans 13 amino acids. Germline lookup yields CDR1 SEHNR and CDR2 FQNEAQ (reference sequence). CDR3 DNA sequence: TGTGCCAGCAGCAGGGGCTTGACCTACGAGCAGTACTTC. Translation gives CASSRGLTYEQYF.

The rearrangement uses TRBV7-2 and TRBJ2-1, with TRBD1 identical over 9 bases. The trim removed 3 bases at V and 7 bases at J, leaving 10 bases unmatched. The germline gives CDR1 SGHTA, CDR2 FQGNSA. The CDR3 length is 16 residues. Here the CDR3 reads CASSFVGTGYMNEQFF. CDR3 DNA: TGTGCCAGCAGCTTCGTCGGGACAGGGTATATGAATGAGCAGTTCTTC.

Comments on this clone: Additional DNA sequences in this sample encode the identical CDR3. The genes are TRBV7-6 and TRBJ2-7; 9 bases align to TRBD2. Germline loops: CDR1 SGHVS, CDR2 FNYEAQ. The CDR3 totals 16 residues. V was clipped by 1 base and J by 4 bases; unmatched bases: 8. The CDR3 region is CASSLGGLAGIYEQYF. The CDR3 nucleotides are TGTGCCAGCAGCTTAGGGGGCCTAGCGGGAATATACGAGCAGTACTTC.

This clone was found once. The CDR3 reads CASSWRTGLNGELFF. The CDR3 DNA reads TGTGCCAGCAGCTGGCGGACAGGGCTGAACGGGGAGCTGTTTTTT. This rearrangement joins TRBV7-9 to TRBJ2-2, with TRBD1 matching 8 bases. Trimming cost V 4 bases and J 7 bases; bases outside gene matches: 8. The CDR3 contains 15 residues. Germline assignment: CDR1 SEHNR and CDR2 FQNEAQ (reference sequence).

V usage is TRBV23-1 and J usage is TRBJ2-2; D possibly corresponds to TRBD1 (7 bases). TRBV23-1 is marked as an open reading frame, function uncertain. The CDR3 totals 20 residues. V was clipped by 0 bases and J by 4 bases, with 24 bases between them. CDR3: CASSQSCPHLPGGTTGELFF. DNA of the CDR3: TGCGCCAGCAGTCAATCGTGCCCCCATCTGCCAGGGGGGACCACCGGGGAGCTGTTTTTT.

The chain has TRBV4-2 and TRBJ1-6; 7 bases line up with TRBD1. The CDR3 covers 15 residues. Germline CDR1 and CDR2: LGHNA and YNFKEQ. V dropped 4 bases and J dropped 8; count of bases not matched to a gene: 8. CDR3 sequence: CASSRQGQGDSPLHF. The CDR3 nucleotides read TGTGCCAGCAGCCGACAAGGTCAGGGGGATTCACCCCTCCACTTT.

This clone appeared once. The chain couples TRBV6-2 or TRBV6-3 to TRBJ2-7, with TRBD1 identical over 9 bases. Trimming removed 4 bases from V and 4 bases from J; junction bases left unmatched: 5. From germline, CDR1 is MNHEY and CDR2 SVGEGT. The CDR3 has 14 amino acids. CDR3 bases: TGTGCCAGCAGTTGGACAGGGGCGCGGTACGAGCAGTACTTC. Translated: CASSWTGARYEQYF.

This CDR3 is CASSLGRNEQYF. The CDR3 region has the DNA TGTGCCAGCAGCTTGGGGCGGAACGAGCAGTACTTC. V usage is TRBV5-4 and J usage is TRBJ2-7; no definite D call. The CDR3 consists of 12 residues. V was cut by 0 bases and J by 5 bases, with 6 bases left in between. Germline CDR1 and CDR2: SGHNT and YYREEE (reference sequence).

This clone was seen only once. CDR3 region: CASSFTGGDQPQHF. As DNA, the CDR3 is TGTGCCAGCAGTTTTACAGGGGGCGATCAGCCCCAGCATTTT. The J gene is TRBJ1-5, the V gene TRBV27; 9 nucleotides align to TRBD1. This CDR3 is built from 14 residues. The germline gives CDR1 MNHEY, CDR2 SMNVEV (reference sequence). Losses at the gene ends were 3 bases for V and 5 bases for J; bases not matched to a gene: 2.

About this clone: One end of the junction does not line up with germline, which may come from a read error. The CDR3 spells CLAVGTDYGYTF. CDR3 bases: TGCCTAGCGGTGGGGACGGACTATGGCTACACCTTC. This rearrangement joins TRBV28 to TRBJ1-2, with D perhaps matching TRBD1 (5 bases). There are 12 residues in the CDR3. Per germline, CDR1 MDHEN and CDR2 SYDVKM.

The J gene is TRBJ2-5, the V gene TRBV7-3; 7 bases fit TRBD2. In germline, CDR1 is SGHTA, CDR2 FQGTGA. This CDR3 spans 13 amino acids. J lost 4 bases, V lost 5 bases, and 4 bases had no gene match. The CDR3 region has the DNA TGTGCCAGCAGCCGGGGGGTCGGAGAGACCCAGTACTTC. Translating gives CASSRGVGETQYF.

The CDR3 protein is CASSLGGGQFF. CDR3 in DNA: TGTGCCAGCAGTTTAGGTGGGGGGCAGTTCTTC. The chain has TRBV12-3 or TRBV12-4 and TRBJ2-1; D possibly matches TRBD1 or TRBD2 (5 bases each). This CDR3 contains 11 residues. V was trimmed by 1 base and J by 12 bases, leaving 7 bases between them.

The V gene is TRBV4-1, the J gene TRBJ2-7, with TRBD1 matching over 7 bases. The CDR3 runs 17 residues. CDR1 and CDR2 (germline): MGHRA, YSYEKL. The J segment lost 3 bases and the V segment lost 2 bases, leaving 13 bases of the junction unmatched. CDR3 DNA sequence: TGCGCCAGCAGCCAAACCCACGACAGGGAATTAGTCTACGAGCAGTACTTC. Translated, it gives CASSQTHDRELVYEQYF.

This chain uses TRBV15 with TRBJ1-4; 8 nucleotides match TRBD1. The CDR3 runs to 14 residues. The J segment lost 5 bases and the V segment lost 3 bases, leaving 2 bases of the junction unmatched. Looked up from germline, CDR1 is LNHNV and CDR2 is YYDKDF (reference sequence). CDR3 residues: CATSSRDRNEKLFF. The CDR3 nucleotides read TGTGCCACCAGCAGCCGGGACAGGAATGAAAAACTGTTTTTT.

The rearrangement joins TRBV3-1 (or the pseudogene TRBV3-2) to TRBJ2-5; a weak D match, TRBD2 (5 bases). V was clipped by 4 bases and J by 4 bases, with 19 bases between them. Germline CDR1 LGHDT, CDR2 YNNKEL (reference sequence). The CDR3 totals 16 residues. The CDR3 is CASSPSLAGRPETQYF. The CDR3 coding sequence is TGTGCCAGCAGCCCCTCCCTGGCGGGCAGGCCAGAGACCCAGTACTTC.

This clone appeared a single time. V is TRBV6-2 or TRBV6-3 and J is TRBJ1-2; TRBD1 matches 10 bases. From germline, CDR1 is MNHEY and CDR2 SVGEGT. The V and J ends lost 6 bases and 4 bases, in that order; junction bases with no gene match: 5. This CDR3 contains 14 residues. The CDR3 sequence: CASSETGGAYGYTF. Here the CDR3 DNA reads TGTGCCAGCAGCGAGACAGGGGGCGCCTATGGCTACACCTTC.

The chain recombines TRBV11-2 with TRBJ2-7; no clear D gene. V lost 1 base, J lost 1 base, and 5 bases lay in between. Germline values: CDR1 SGHAT, CDR2 FQNNGV. The CDR3 has 13 residues. The CDR3 is CASSLASSYEQYF. The CDR3 DNA reads TGTGCCAGCAGCTTAGCGTCTTCCTACGAGCAGTACTTC.

This chain links TRBV7-9 with TRBJ2-6; 7 positions match TRBD1. The germline V gene encodes CDR1 SEHNR and CDR2 FQNEAQ (reference sequence). The CDR3 runs 17 residues. V gave up 0 bases and J gave up 0 bases; unmatched junction bases: 2. CDR3 coding DNA: TGTGCCAGCAGCTTAGCTACAGGGGCCTCTGGGGCCAACGTCCTGACTTTC. Its protein is CASSLATGASGANVLTF.

The chain carries TRBV7-9 and TRBJ1-6; the D gene is possibly TRBD1 (6 bases). V lost 7 bases and J lost 9, with 19 bases in between. CDR3 length: 15 amino acids. Per germline, CDR1 SEHNR and CDR2 FQNEAQ (reference sequence). CDR3 region: CASTEGGGSSSPLHF. CDR3 bases: TGTGCCAGCACCGAAGGAGGGGGGTCTAGTTCACCCCTCCACTTT.

This clone has just a few counts. DNA for the CDR3: TGTGCCAGCAGCTTAGGGGGCAGCAATCAGCCCCAGCATTTT. Its translation is CASSLGGSNQPQHF. The chain recombines TRBV5-4 with TRBJ1-5; 7 nucleotides align to TRBD1. Trimming removed 2 bases from V and 1 base from J; junction bases left unmatched: 0. This CDR3 has 14 amino acids. CDR1 and CDR2 from the germline V gene are SGHNT and YYREEE (reference sequence).